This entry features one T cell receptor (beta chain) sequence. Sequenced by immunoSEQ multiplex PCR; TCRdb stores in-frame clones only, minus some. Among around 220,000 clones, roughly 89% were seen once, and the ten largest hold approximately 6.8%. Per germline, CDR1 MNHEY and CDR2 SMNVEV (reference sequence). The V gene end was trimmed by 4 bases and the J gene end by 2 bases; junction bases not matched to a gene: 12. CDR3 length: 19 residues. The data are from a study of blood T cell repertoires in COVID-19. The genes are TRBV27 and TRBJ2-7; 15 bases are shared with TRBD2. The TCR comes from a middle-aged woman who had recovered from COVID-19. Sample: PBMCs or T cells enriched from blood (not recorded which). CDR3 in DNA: TGTGCCAGCAGTTCCCTCCGGACTAGCGGGAGGGCCTCGCCCTACGAGCAGTACTTC. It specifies CASSSLRTSGRASPYEQYF.